A single sample gave rise to the 19 T cell receptor beta chains below, sequenced in a study of graft-versus-host responses after intestinal transplantation. Their specific antigens are unknown. The protocol was immunoSEQ multiplex PCR, while the TCRdb copy is restricted to in-frame clones and leaves out a portion. In the table there are tens of thousands of clones, roughly 92% of which are singletons. Here the sequenced sample was unstimulated CD4+ T cells sorted from spleen or lymph node cells, taken before intestinal transplant. These receptors were obtained from a human donor who received an intestinal transplant.

In this sample, this clone turned up a few times. The chain carries TRBV18 and TRBJ1-1, with D hard to call. Germline CDR1 and CDR2: KGHSH and LQKENI. The CDR3 runs to 13 residues. Trimming removed 4 bases at V and 1 base at J, with 7 bases between. This CDR3 reads CASSHDGNTEAFF. CDR3 DNA: TGTGCCAGCTCACACGATGGGAACACTGAAGCTTTCTTT.

This clone turned up a few times. This chain joins TRBV25-1 and TRBJ1-1; a weak D match, TRBD1 (6 bases). Between the trimmed V and J ends, which lost 3 bases and 11 bases, there was a span of 22 bases. CDR1 and CDR2 (germline): MGHDK, SYGVNS. The CDR3 is made up of 15 amino acids. CDR3 sequence reads: CASSDPGHSKMEAFF. The CDR3 DNA is TGTGCCAGCAGTGACCCGGGACACAGTAAAATGGAGGCTTTCTTT.

This clone was seen once. The V call is TRBV29-1, the J call TRBJ2-7, with a possible D match to TRBD1 (5 bases). CDR1 and CDR2 (germline): SQVTM, ANQGSEA. Trimming took 4 bases from V and 0 from J, leaving 7 bases between them. This CDR3 has 12 amino acids. Here the CDR3 reads CSVGQSSYEQYF. In DNA form, the CDR3 reads TGCAGCGTTGGACAGAGCTCCTACGAGCAGTACTTC.

The CDR3 protein is CASSYSSGFNEKLFF. Written as DNA, the CDR3 is TGTGCCAGCAGTTACTCATCAGGCTTTAATGAAAAACTGTTTTTT. J is TRBJ1-4 and V is TRBV6-5; D ambiguous. The CDR3 covers 15 residues. The germline V gene has CDR1 MNHEY and CDR2 SVGAGI. Trimming pared 0 bases from V and 4 bases from J, leaving 9 bases between.

V gene TRBV5-6 combines with J gene TRBJ1-6; no clear D gene. The CDR3 consists of 14 residues. V was clipped by 5 bases and J by 4 bases, with 10 bases between them. Germline values: CDR1 SGHDT, CDR2 YYEEEE. CDR3 bases: TGTGCCAGCAGACCGATGGGGTATAATTCACCCCTCCACTTT. Amino acid sequence: CASRPMGYNSPLHF.

Details on this clone: This CDR3 fails to terminate in the conserved phenylalanine or tryptophan, so it likely reflects a read error. This chain links TRBV10-3 with TRBJ1-2; D is unresolved. Germline V gene data show CDR1 as ENHRY and CDR2 as SYGVKD. The CDR3 has 14 amino acids. V lost 0 bases and J lost 3, with 8 bases in between. In DNA, the CDR3 is TGTGCCATCAGTGAGTCGCTGCAGGACTATGGCTACACCTCC. It encodes CAISESLQDYGYTS.

The J gene is TRBJ2-1, the V gene TRBV27, with a weak D call TRBD2 (5 bases). Trimming took 2 bases from V and 6 from J, leaving 20 bases between them. The CDR3 is made up of 17 amino acids. The V gene's germline CDR1 is MNHEY and CDR2 SMNVEV (reference sequence). Here the CDR3 reads CASSLDRVREWPNEQFF. The CDR3 DNA reads TGTGCCAGCAGTTTAGATCGCGTGAGGGAATGGCCCAATGAGCAGTTCTTC.

The chain links TRBV2 to TRBJ1-5, with D tentatively TRBD1 (5 bases). Germline V gene sequence: CDR1 SNHLY, CDR2 FYNNEI. V lost 6 bases, J lost 2 bases, and 14 bases lay in between. The CDR3 runs to 15 residues. CDR3 loop: CASRSRELGNQPQHF. CDR3 sequence (DNA): TGTGCCAGCAGAAGCAGGGAGTTGGGCAATCAGCCCCAGCATTTT.

The sample holds a few counts of this clone. The chain has TRBV4-2 and TRBJ2-4; 9 positions match TRBD2. V trimming: 0 bases; J trimming: 3 bases; junction bases outside the gene matches: 21. Germline CDR1 and CDR2: LGHNA and YNFKEQ. This CDR3 spans 22 amino acids. CDR3: CASSQDVEKGAHGGRVKNIQYF. In DNA form, the CDR3 reads TGTGCCAGCAGCCAAGATGTGGAGAAGGGGGCGCATGGCGGGAGGGTCAAAAACATTCAGTACTTC.

The chain has TRBV19 and TRBJ2-5; tentative D call: TRBD2 (5 bases). Trimming shortened V by 10 bases and J by 5 bases, and 17 bases separated the two germline ends. The CDR3 runs 13 residues. CDR1 LNHDA and CDR2 SQIVND come from the germline V gene (reference sequence). CDR3 in DNA: TGTGCCACCCGCAGAGGGAGTGAGGAGACCCAGTACTTC. As protein: CATRRGSEETQYF.

This clone was recorded once. This chain joins TRBV7-2 and TRBJ1-5; D not resolved. Germline V gene sequence: CDR1 SGHTA, CDR2 FQGNSA. V shed 5 bases and J shed 1 base, with 6 bases lying between them. The CDR3 has 13 residues. The CDR3: CASSLSSNQPQHF. The DNA of the CDR3 is TGTGCCAGCAGCCTGTCGAGCAATCAGCCCCAGCATTTT.

The V call is TRBV28, the J call TRBJ2-4, with D hard to call. V dropped 3 bases and J dropped 2 bases, with 11 bases sitting between them. Germline CDR1 MDHEN, CDR2 SYDVKM. This CDR3 contains 15 residues. The CDR3 spells CASSLLDLTKNIQYF. For the CDR3, the DNA is TGTGCCAGCAGTTTGCTTGACCTAACCAAAAACATTCAGTACTTC.

The chain employs TRBV19 and TRBJ2-7, with 7 nucleotides matching TRBD1. Germline V gene lookup returns CDR1 LNHDA and CDR2 SQIVND (reference sequence). Unmatched junction bases numbered 5, after V lost 6 bases and J lost 3 bases. CDR3 length equals 13 residues. The CDR3 protein is CASSSTGYYEQYF. CDR3 DNA: TGTGCCAGTAGCTCGACAGGGTACTACGAGCAGTACTTC.

The chain has TRBV18 and TRBJ2-3; possible D gene TRBD1, 6 bases. V lost 0 bases, J lost 2 bases, and 9 bases lay in between. The length of the CDR3 is 15 residues. From germline, CDR1 is KGHSH and CDR2 LQKENI. CDR3 sequence: CASSPPTGTTDTQYF. For the CDR3, the DNA is TGTGCCAGCTCACCACCGACAGGAACCACAGATACGCAGTATTTT.

The V call is TRBV5-4, the J call TRBJ1-2, with 9 bases identical to TRBD1. Trimming at V came to 2 bases and at J to 7 bases, leaving 3 bases not matched to a gene. This CDR3 is built from 13 residues. CDR1 is SGHNT and CDR2 is YYREEE in the germline V gene (reference sequence). The CDR3 loop is CASSLQGARGYTF. DNA of the CDR3: TGTGCCAGCAGCTTACAGGGGGCGCGTGGCTACACCTTC.

V is TRBV5-6 and J is TRBJ2-7; 9 bases fit TRBD2. J gave up 1 base and V 4 bases, and 12 bases lay outside the gene matches. Germline V gene data show CDR1 as SGHDT and CDR2 as YYEEEE. The CDR3 loop spans 17 amino acids. The CDR3, as DNA: TGTGCCAGCAGCCCAAACGGAGGACTAGCGCCGTCCTACGAGCAGTACTTC. Its protein is CASSPNGGLAPSYEQYF.

This clone was observed once. The chain employs TRBV7-2 and TRBJ1-6, with D perhaps matching TRBD1 (6 bases). V lost 2 bases to trimming and J lost 7 bases, with 12 bases between them. The germline CDR1 and CDR2 sequences are SGHTA and FQGNSA. The CDR3 runs to 15 residues. This chain's CDR3 is CASSLIRGANSPLHF. DNA of the CDR3: TGTGCCAGCAGCTTAATTCGGGGGGCGAATTCACCCCTCCACTTT.

The table lists this clone with a few counts. The rearrangement links TRBV6-1 to TRBJ1-5, with D maybe TRBD1 (6 bases). This CDR3 contains 14 residues. Germline assignment: CDR1 MNHNS and CDR2 SASEGT. V lost 6 bases and J lost 3, with 12 bases in between. CDR3 protein: CASRGGHSNQPQHF. The CDR3 DNA follows: TGTGCCAGCAGGGGGGGACATTCCAATCAGCCCCAGCATTTT.

This chain uses TRBV5-1 with TRBJ1-1; possible D gene TRBD1, 5 bases. In germline, CDR1 is SGHRS, CDR2 YFSETQ. The CDR3 covers 15 residues. Trimming took 1 base from V and 5 from J, leaving 15 bases between them. The DNA of the CDR3 is TGCGCCAGCAGCTTGTATGAGGGGAGGGCGACTGAAGCTTTCTTT. Amino acid sequence: CASSLYEGRATEAFF.